This TCR beta chain was found in a study of CD8+ T cells in alopecia areata. Study-level information: The study gave treated patients oral tofacitinib at 5 to 10 mg twice daily. Study observations and caveats: Many expanded lesional clones persisted in scalp and blood during tofacitinib.

V was shortened by 5 bases and J by 4 bases, with 8 bases between the two germline ends. Germline-derived CDR1 and CDR2 are ENHRY and SYGVKD. The CDR3 is 12 amino acids. This clone was seen a few times. Its specificity is unknown. The treatment: oral pan-JAK inhibitor, 5-10 mg twice daily. From alopecia areata patients, lesional scalp punch biopsies and peripheral blood were collected. Reverse transcription of extracted RNA yielded cDNA, which provided the sequencing template. Libraries were prepared by immunoSEQ multiplex PCR; TCRdb keeps only in-frame clonotypes and omits some of them. The table records 190,000 or so clones, over 45% of them present only once.

This sequence joins TRBV10-3 and TRBJ1-2, with unresolved D. Source: CD4+ T cells sorted from blood, taken at week 24, from a patient treated with tofacitinib. The TCR was taken from a human donor with alopecia areata. CDR3 in amino acids: CAISRAIYGYTF. In DNA, the CDR3 is TGTGCCATCAGTCGGGCTATCTATGGCTACACCTTC.